This paragraph reports one T cell receptor beta chain. The antigen remains unidentified. The data originate from a study of beta chain features in type 1 diabetes. cDNA synthesis used the whole RNA isolate, giving expressed TCRB sequences. Assay: immunoSEQ multiplex PCR; the TCRdb copy retains only in-frame clones and omits some. The table lists more than 120,000 clones, around an eighth of them singletons. Notes on the study in general: VDJ junctions sequenced from type 1 diabetes patients showed fewer insertions and more deletions. In all four CD4+ subsets, TCRB CDR3 length was significantly, moderately reduced in type 1 diabetes.

The single heparinised draw taken from each donor contained about 110 mL of blood on average. Isolation of CD4+ naive, central memory, regulatory and stem cell-like memory cells was achieved by sorting via CD45RO/CCR7/CD25/CD127/CD95/CD27. The source of this sequence is a man between 18 and 29 years old with type 1 diabetes. Material: central memory CD4+ T cells from blood.

The CDR3 region has the DNA TGCAGCCTCAACGGGGGGGACGAGGGTACAGATACGCAGTATTTT. This gives the protein CSLNGGDEGTDTQYF. This chain uses TRBV29-1 with TRBJ2-3; 8 positions match TRBD2. The CDR3 consists of 15 residues. Germline V gene lookup returns CDR1 SQVTM and CDR2 ANQGSEA. Trimming cost V 8 bases and J 3 bases; bases outside gene matches: 13.